This is a list of T cell receptor beta chains from one sample in a study of human thymus T cells. The repertoire was sequenced with immunoSEQ multiplex PCR; TCRdb's copy has only in-frame clones and lacks some. The sample yields roughly 120,000 clones, around 94% seen once. The sample consisted of thymus tissue. Receptor source: a boy in the first two years of life with a congenital heart defect but otherwise immunologically healthy. CDR3s include the opening cysteine and the closing phenylalanine or tryptophan. A D gene is named only where the DNA matches it firmly. Clone size is given for some rows only: seen once, a few or many times, or a class if the clone is expanded.

V: TRBV30
D: TRBD1
J: TRBJ1-1
size: -
CDR3: CAWCGTGPGGSTEAFF
DNA: TGTGCCTGGTGTGGGACAGGGCCAGGGGGGAGCACTGAAGCTTTCTTT

V: TRBV15
D: -
J: TRBJ2-2
size: -
CDR3: CATSSEDGTNTGELFF
DNA: TGTGCCACCAGCAGTGAGGACGGGACGAACACCGGGGAGCTGTTTTTT

V: TRBV4-3
D: -
J: TRBJ2-5
size: -
CDR3: CASSHGTGETQYF
DNA: TGCGCCAGCAGCCACGGGACGGGGGAGACCCAGTACTTC

V: TRBV7-2
D: -
J: TRBJ2-7
size: -
CDR3: CASSLGGGPGHEQYF
DNA: TGTGCCAGCAGCTTAGGTGGGGGTCCCGGGCACGAGCAGTACTTC

V: TRBV5-6
D: TRBD1
J: TRBJ1-2
size: -
CDR3: CASRGGGDGYTF
DNA: TGTGCCAGCCGGGGAGGGGGCGATGGCTACACCTTC

V: TRBV7-9
D: -
J: TRBJ1-1
size: -
CDR3: CASSMGTEAFF
DNA: TGTGCCAGCAGCATGGGCACTGAAGCTTTCTTT

V: TRBV4-3
D: -
J: TRBJ2-3
size: -
CDR3: CASSQDRIAATDTQYF
DNA: TGCGCCAGCAGCCAAGATAGGATAGCAGCCACAGATACGCAGTATTTT

V: TRBV4-1
D: -
J: TRBJ2-7
size: -
CDR3: CASSQDRGGGLSYEQYF
DNA: TGCGCCAGCAGCCAAGATCGAGGGGGGGGGCTCTCCTACGAGCAGTACTTC

V: TRBV6-5
D: -
J: TRBJ1-6
size: few
CDR3: CASSHRGGSPLHF
DNA: TGTGCCAGCAGCCATAGGGGGGGATCACCCCTCCACTTT

V: TRBV30
D: TRBD2
J: TRBJ2-5
size: -
CDR3: CAWSVLAGVEETQYF
DNA: TGTGCCTGGAGTGTGCTAGCGGGGGTTGAAGAGACCCAGTACTTC

V: TRBV10-3
D: -
J: TRBJ1-2
size: -
CDR3: CAISPLVGHGYTF
DNA: TGTGCCATCAGTCCACTTGTGGGGCATGGCTACACCTTC

V: TRBV5-6
D: TRBD2
J: TRBJ2-2
size: -
CDR3: CASSLAWRGGYNGELFF
DNA: TGTGCCAGCAGCTTGGCCTGGCGGGGGGGATACAACGGGGAGCTGTTTTTT

V: TRBV6-5
D: -
J: TRBJ2-2
size: -
CDR3: CASSYSGNQYTGELFF
DNA: TGTGCCAGCAGTTACTCGGGCAATCAATACACCGGGGAGCTGTTTTTT

V: TRBV5-6
D: TRBD2
J: TRBJ2-3
size: -
CDR3: CASTQGLAATDTQYF
DNA: TGTGCCAGCACCCAGGGACTAGCGGCCACAGATACGCAGTATTTT

V: TRBV2
D: TRBD1
J: TRBJ1-1
size: -
CDR3: CASSELFTPGQGALNTEAFF
DNA: TGTGCCAGCAGCGAACTCTTTACACCGGGACAGGGGGCGTTGAACACTGAAGCTTTCTTT

V: TRBV5-8
D: -
J: TRBJ2-2
size: -
CDR3: CASPKNFGELFF
DNA: TGTGCCAGCCCAAAAAACTTCGGGGAGCTGTTTTTT

V: TRBV5-3
D: -
J: TRBJ2-7
size: -
CDR3: CARSFGLFYEQYF
DNA: TGTGCCAGAAGCTTCGGGTTATTTTACGAGCAGTACTTC

V: TRBV13
D: TRBD2
J: TRBJ2-5
size: -
CDR3: CASSTLAGGLETQYF
DNA: TGTGCCAGCAGCACACTAGCGGGGGGCCTGGAGACCCAGTACTTC

V: TRBV4-3
D: -
J: TRBJ2-7
size: -
CDR3: CASSQERGHYEQYF
DNA: TGCGCCAGCAGCCAAGAGCGGGGACACTACGAGCAGTACTTC

V: TRBV11-2
D: -
J: TRBJ2-2
size: -
CDR3: CASSEPWKTGELFF
DNA: TGTGCCAGCAGCGAGCCTTGGAAAACCGGGGAGCTGTTTTTT

V: TRBV7-9
D: -
J: TRBJ1-2
size: -
CDR3: CASSHTGLNYGYTF
DNA: TGTGCCAGCAGCCACACAGGGTTAAACTATGGCTACACCTTC

V: TRBV6-1
D: TRBD1
J: TRBJ2-7
size: -
CDR3: CASSVTGEYEQYF
DNA: TGTGCCAGCAGTGTAACAGGGGAATACGAGCAGTACTTC

V: TRBV7-2
D: -
J: TRBJ2-3
size: -
CDR3: CASSFISTDTQYF
DNA: TGTGCCAGCAGCTTCATTAGCACAGATACGCAGTATTTT

V: TRBV4-2
D: -
J: TRBJ2-3
size: -
CDR3: CASSQDTATVPSTDTQYF
DNA: TGTGCCAGCAGCCAAGATACCGCTACGGTTCCTAGCACAGATACGCAGTATTTT

V: TRBV5-1
D: TRBD1
J: TRBJ1-6
size: -
CDR3: CASSLRDREDSPLHF
DNA: TGCGCCAGCAGCTTGAGGGACAGGGAAGATTCACCCCTCCACTTT

V: TRBV7-8
D: TRBD2
J: TRBJ2-3
size: -
CDR3: CASSLWSSGGPSTDTQYF
DNA: TGTGCCAGCAGCTTATGGTCTAGCGGGGGCCCTAGCACAGATACGCAGTATTTT

V: TRBV4-2
D: TRBD2
J: TRBJ2-5
size: -
CDR3: CASSQAGSGTTQETQYF
DNA: TGTGCCAGCAGCCAAGCCGGTAGCGGGACGACTCAAGAGACCCAGTACTTC

V: TRBV19
D: -
J: TRBJ2-7
size: -
CDR3: CASSPTPSGEQYF
DNA: TGTGCCAGCAGCCCAACGCCATCGGGGGAGCAGTACTTC

V: TRBV6-4
D: -
J: TRBJ1-3
size: -
CDR3: CASSEGLAGNTIYF
DNA: TGTGCCAGCAGTGAAGGGTTGGCTGGAAACACCATATATTTT

V: TRBV10-2
D: -
J: TRBJ2-5
size: -
CDR3: CASSESGGIYQETQYF
DNA: TGCGCCAGCAGTGAGTCGGGGGGTATCTACCAAGAGACCCAGTACTTC

V: TRBV5-1
D: TRBD2
J: TRBJ2-7
size: -
CDR3: CASSLYGGTSEQYF
DNA: TGCGCCAGCAGCTTGTACGGGGGGACGTCCGAGCAGTACTTC

V: TRBV28
D: -
J: TRBJ1-2
size: -
CDR3: CASSLAAGNYGYTF
DNA: TGTGCCAGCAGTTTGGCCGCAGGGAACTATGGCTACACCTTC

V: TRBV10-3
D: TRBD2
J: TRBJ2-3
size: -
CDR3: CAISEGLAGVLTDTQYF
DNA: TGTGCCATCAGTGAGGGGCTAGCGGGCGTTCTCACAGATACGCAGTATTTT

V: TRBV11-3
D: TRBD2
J: TRBJ2-7
size: -
CDR3: CASTKIQLAGALGWKEQYF
DNA: TGTGCCAGCACCAAGATACAACTAGCGGGGGCTCTGGGTTGGAAAGAGCAGTACTTC

V: TRBV5-6
D: -
J: TRBJ1-6
size: once
CDR3: CASSPPRGDSPLHF
DNA: TGTGCCAGCAGCCCCCCTAGGGGGGATTCACCCCTCCACTTT

V: TRBV5-5
D: -
J: TRBJ1-5
size: -
CDR3: CASSSYPTVQPQHF
DNA: TGTGCCAGCAGCTCCTACCCCACAGTCCAGCCCCAGCATTTT

V: TRBV18
D: -
J: TRBJ2-2
size: -
CDR3: CASSEQGLNNTGELFF
DNA: TGTGCCAGCTCCGAACAGGGCTTAAATAACACCGGGGAGCTGTTTTTT

V: TRBV7-9
D: -
J: TRBJ1-2
size: -
CDR3: CASSLGIYGYTF
DNA: TGTGCCAGCAGCTTGGGCATCTATGGCTACACCTTC

V: TRBV29-1
D: -
J: TRBJ1-1
size: -
CDR3: CSVEDRVGTEAFF
DNA: TGCAGCGTTGAAGATCGAGTCGGCACTGAAGCTTTCTTT

V: TRBV6-1
D: -
J: TRBJ1-3
size: once
CDR3: CASSALGPSSGNTIYF
DNA: TGTGCCAGCAGTGCTTTGGGTCCAAGCTCTGGAAACACCATATATTTT

V: TRBV5-8
D: TRBD2
J: TRBJ2-1
size: -
CDR3: CASSFQSPSGGGHNEQFF
DNA: TGTGCCAGCAGCTTCCAATCCCCTAGCGGGGGCGGCCACAATGAGCAGTTCTTC

V: TRBV7-2
D: TRBD1
J: TRBJ1-6
size: few
CDR3: CASHTQGRALHF
DNA: TGTGCCAGCCACACACAGGGGCGGGCCCTCCACTTT